Here is one T cell receptor beta chain with its context. Its antigen remains unknown. Amplification of TCR beta CDR3 regions used RNA as the template. Researchers ran a first-round RT-PCR on the TCR CDR3 using the HTBI primer set. TCRdb reprocessed the multiplex PCR reads with MiXCR, giving one entry per CDR3 protein. This table has 270,000 or so distinct CDR3 sequences, 15% appearing once. This CDR3 is 14 amino acids long. V dropped 3 bases and J dropped 1 base, with 9 bases sitting between them. The germline CDR1 and CDR2 sequences are SGHVS and FQNEAQ. This sample stems from a study of T cells in Graves' hyperthyroidism and ophthalmopathy. Broader study findings: Prediction of ophthalmopathy progression came a median 6.5 months pre-onset.

The clonotype was recovered from a woman in her forties or fifties with Graves' hyperthyroidism that later progressed to Graves' ophthalmopathy. The sample consisted of blood. The chain couples TRBV7-8 to TRBJ2-5, with no clear D. CDR3 coding DNA: TGTGCCAGCAGCTTCACAGCCCTCCAAGAGACCCAGTACTTC. This translates into CASSFTALQETQYF.